This is a list of T cell receptor beta chains from one sample in a study of blood T cell repertoires in COVID-19. Repertoires were generated with immunoSEQ multiplex PCR, while TCRdb's copy carries only in-frame clones and drops some. The profile covers 200,000 to 300,000 clones, with about four fifths appearing a single time and 3.5% to 4% taken by the ten largest. The sample taken for sequencing was PBMCs or T cells enriched from blood (not recorded which). The receptors here all came from a woman in her thirties or forties who had been exposed to COVID-19. Both conserved end residues are trimmed from each CDR3. The D gene is left open where the match is weak.

CDR3: ASSPRGLAGAPYNEQF
V: TRBV9
J: TRBJ2-1
D: TRBD2

CDR3: ASSAGETGELF
V: TRBV5-1
J: TRBJ2-2
D: TRBD2

CDR3: ASSSPGQGAPSEAF
V: TRBV28
J: TRBJ1-1
D: TRBD1

CDR3: ASSLQGQLRNTEAF
V: TRBV7-2
J: TRBJ1-1
D: .

CDR3: ASSVGRGNGYT
V: TRBV19
J: TRBJ1-2
D: .

CDR3: ASSLATANSPLH
V: TRBV5-4
J: TRBJ1-6
D: .

CDR3: ATSDLSRGGDEQF
V: TRBV24-1
J: TRBJ2-1
D: .

CDR3: ASSLRDKNTEAF
V: TRBV3-1/TRBV3-2
J: TRBJ1-1
D: .

CDR3: ASSQPPDTNFGETQY
V: TRBV3-1/TRBV3-2
J: TRBJ2-5
D: .

CDR3: ASSLGGRLREQY
V: TRBV11-1
J: TRBJ2-7
D: TRBD2

CDR3: ASSFTSTYEQY
V: TRBV28
J: TRBJ2-7
D: .

CDR3: SVEVLDRENTEAF
V: TRBV29-1
J: TRBJ1-1
D: TRBD1

CDR3: ASSLFQNTEAF
V: TRBV27
J: TRBJ1-1
D: .

CDR3: ASSAAQEFTGELF
V: TRBV13
J: TRBJ2-2
D: .

CDR3: ASSIEGQGSGNTIY
V: TRBV19
J: TRBJ1-3
D: .

CDR3: ASSLDGRSNSPLH
V: TRBV5-1
J: TRBJ1-6
D: .

CDR3: SVLVPSSGNTIY
V: TRBV29-1
J: TRBJ1-3
D: .